This passage covers 10 T cell receptor beta chains from one sample sequenced in a study of T cells expressing NK-cell markers. TCRdb derives one entry per CDR3 protein from the 5' RACE reads, leaving out DNA. Recorded for this sample: just under 150,000 distinct CDR3 sequences. Sequencing was done on a sample of blood T cells: a sorted CD56 or NKG2C T cell subset, CD4+ or CD8+ T cells, or bulk PBMC T cells (not recorded which). The receptor set was obtained from a man between 18 and 35 years old in good health.

The rearrangement joins TRBV3-1 to TRBJ2-3. From germline, CDR1 is LGHDT and CDR2 YNNKEL (reference sequence). This CDR3 contains 11 residues. The CDR3 sequence: CASSHLGTQYF.

The rearrangement joins TRBV15 to TRBJ2-7. The CDR3 consists of 13 residues. CDR1 LNHNV and CDR2 YYDKDF come from the germline V gene (reference sequence). CDR3 residues: CATSRGLNYEQYF.

The genes are TRBV6-5 and TRBJ2-5; TCRdb's D gene call, TRBD1, goes unchecked for lack of DNA. The CDR3 runs to 14 residues. In germline, CDR1 is MNHEY, CDR2 SVGAGI. The CDR3 sequence: CASSYRAGGETQYF.

The chain joins TRBV20-1 to TRBJ2-7; TCRdb selects TRBD2, and the lack of DNA leaves this call unchecked. The CDR3 runs to 16 residues. CDR1 is DFQATT and CDR2 is SNEGSKA in the germline V gene (reference sequence). The CDR3 loop reads CSARSSGLAGENEQYF.

This chain links TRBV2 with TRBJ1-5; the TCRdb call, TRBD1, lacks DNA for checking. Germline lookup yields CDR1 SNHLY and CDR2 FYNNEI. The CDR3 consists of 16 residues. The CDR3 here is CASGRGRTRGNQPQHF.

V gene TRBV7-9 combines with J gene TRBJ2-7. Germline V gives CDR1 SEHNR, CDR2 FQNEAQ (reference sequence). The CDR3 is made up of 15 amino acids. This CDR3 is CASSFSGAFSYEQYF.

The chain couples TRBV19 to TRBJ2-7. The CDR3 runs to 13 residues. Germline CDR1 reads LNHDA; CDR2 reads SQIVND (reference sequence). The CDR3 loop is CASSMFQSYEQYF.

The V gene is TRBV5-1, the J gene TRBJ1-2; TCRdb proposes TRBD1, but this gene call is untestable without DNA. The CDR3 is made up of 12 amino acids. The germline V gene encodes CDR1 SGHRS and CDR2 YFSETQ. The CDR3 protein is CASSLEGAGYTF.

The chain links TRBV3-1 to TRBJ1-5. The CDR3 covers 15 residues. The germline V gene encodes CDR1 LGHDT and CDR2 YNNKEL (reference sequence). This CDR3 reads CASSQVGPVGQPQHF.

This sequence joins TRBV25-1 and TRBJ2-1; lacking DNA, the TRBD1 call made by TCRdb goes unchecked. The CDR3 covers 12 residues. Per germline, CDR1 MGHDK and CDR2 SYGVNS. The CDR3 region is CASTIRTGETVF.